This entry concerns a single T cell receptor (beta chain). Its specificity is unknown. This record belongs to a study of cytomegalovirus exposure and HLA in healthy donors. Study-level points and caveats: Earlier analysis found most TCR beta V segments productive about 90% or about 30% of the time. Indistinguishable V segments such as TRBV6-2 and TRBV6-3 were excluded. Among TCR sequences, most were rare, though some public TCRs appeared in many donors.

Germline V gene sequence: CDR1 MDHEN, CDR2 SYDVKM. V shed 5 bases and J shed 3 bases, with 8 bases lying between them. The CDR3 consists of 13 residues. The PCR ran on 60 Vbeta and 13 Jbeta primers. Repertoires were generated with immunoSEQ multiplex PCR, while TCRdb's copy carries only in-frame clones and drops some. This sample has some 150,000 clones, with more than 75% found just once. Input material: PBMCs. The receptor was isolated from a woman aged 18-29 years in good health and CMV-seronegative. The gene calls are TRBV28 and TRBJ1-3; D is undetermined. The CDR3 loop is CASSRRNGNTIYF. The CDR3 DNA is TGTGCCAGCAGTCGGAGGAATGGAAACACCATATATTTT.